A single sample is the source of the 20 T cell receptor beta chains below, sequenced in a study of response to subunit inactivated influenza vaccine listed by TCRdb under 2018. Preparation of the library involved RT-PCR. The instrument was an Illumina HiSeq 2500. The raw public reads went through TCRdb reprocessing: fastp at Q25, MiXCR clone calling, in-frame beta chains kept. All rows with the same CDR3 protein become a single entry with the most common DNA and genes. The sample contains roughly 520,000 distinct CDR3 sequences, 25% of them found a single time. The top ten hold approximately 2% of the sample. The sequencing here drew on CD4+ T cells sorted from PBMCs, taken 5 to 6 days after vaccination. The receptors shown here come from a man aged 50 to 59 who received an inactivated influenza vaccine. Donor details come from another sample of the same person, matched by shared clones.

This clonotype was picked up a small number of times. V and J are TRBV24-1 and TRBJ1-5, with D perhaps matching TRBD1 (5 bases). Per the germline V gene, CDR1 is KGHDR and CDR2 is SFDVKD. The V and J ends lost 3 bases and 7 bases respectively, with 12 bases between them. The CDR3 has 14 residues. The CDR3 region is CATSDGRGTQPQHF. Written as DNA, the CDR3 is TGTGCCACCAGTGATGGACGGGGGACCCAGCCCCAGCATTTT.

The chain combines TRBV21-1 with TRBJ2-5; the table's D gene call, TRBD1, was not cross checked with the DNA. TRBV21-1 is flagged as a pseudogene. The CDR3 contains 14 residues. The CDR3, as DNA: TGTGCCAGCAGCAAGCCGGGCCAGTCCTGGACCCAGTACTTC. Translated, it gives CASSKPGQSWTQYF.

This clonotype was seen a single time. The gene calls are TRBV30 and TRBJ1-3; D not resolved. This CDR3 has 13 amino acids. The germline gives CDR1 GTSNPN, CDR2 SVGIG (reference sequence). V shed 4 bases and J shed 0 bases, with 7 bases lying between them. The CDR3 here is CAWNRDSGNTIYF. The CDR3 nucleotides are TGTGCCTGGAACAGAGACTCTGGAAACACCATATATTTT.

This clonotype showed up just a few times. This sequence joins TRBV28 and TRBJ2-3; D not certain. This CDR3 is 15 amino acids long. V lost 1 base and J lost 0, with 8 bases in between. Germline V gene data show CDR1 as MDHEN and CDR2 as SYDVKM. The CDR3 region has the DNA TGTGCCAGCAGTTTATCCCCTACTAGCACAGATACGCAGTATTTT. Translated, it gives CASSLSPTSTDTQYF. The whole variable domain, filled in from reference TRBV28 and TRBJ2-3, reads DVKVTQSSRYLVKRTGEKVFLECVQDMDHENMFWYRQDPGLGLRLIYFSYDVKMKEKGDIPEGYSVSREKKERFSLILESASTNQTSMYLCASSLSPTSTDTQYFGPGTRLTVL.

This clonotype was seen a handful of times. The chain couples TRBV10-3 to TRBJ1-2; D unresolved. Trimming pared 2 bases from V and 2 bases from J, leaving 3 bases between. The CDR3 totals 12 residues. In germline, CDR1 is ENHRY, CDR2 SYGVKD. The CDR3 sequence: CAISERNYGYTF. The CDR3 DNA reads TGTGCCATCAGTGAGAGGAACTATGGCTACACCTTC.

The chain joins TRBV28 to TRBJ1-1, with 9 bases lining up with TRBD1. The CDR3 sequence is 15 residues long. The V gene end was trimmed by 6 bases and the J gene end by 4 bases; junction bases not matched to a gene: 9. Germline CDR1 is MDHEN and CDR2 is SYDVKM. CDR3 region: CASSFLTGGFTEAFF. As DNA, the CDR3 is TGTGCCAGCAGCTTCCTGACAGGGGGGTTCACTGAAGCTTTCTTT. Combining the CDR3 with reference TRBV28 and TRBJ1-1 gives the whole variable domain DVKVTQSSRYLVKRTGEKVFLECVQDMDHENMFWYRQDPGLGLRLIYFSYDVKMKEKGDIPEGYSVSREKKERFSLILESASTNQTSMYLCASSFLTGGFTEAFFGQGTRLTVV.

This clonotype was seen more than once but under ten times. This chain connects TRBV12-3 or TRBV12-4 to TRBJ1-1, with a tentative D call TRBD1 (5 bases). The germline V and J ends were trimmed by 6 bases and 1 base, with 12 bases remaining between them. The CDR3 is 14 amino acids. CDR3 residues: CASSRTGENTEAFF. Here the CDR3 DNA reads TGTGCCAGCAGCAGAACAGGAGAGAACACTGAAGCTTTCTTT.

There are a few counts of this clonotype. The CDR3 coding sequence is TGTGCCAGCAGTTCAAGCGCTCTGAACACTGAAGCTTTCTTT. Its translation is CASSSSALNTEAFF. The V call is TRBV27, the J call TRBJ1-1; D is unresolved. Trimming removed 4 bases from V and 0 bases from J, with 9 bases in between. The CDR3 totals 14 residues. Per the germline V gene, CDR1 is MNHEY and CDR2 is SMNVEV (reference sequence).

The chain employs TRBV19 and TRBJ2-3; 9 bases line up with TRBD1. In germline, CDR1 is LNHDA, CDR2 SQIVND (reference sequence). V lost 4 bases and J lost 2; bases outside the gene matches: 7. This CDR3 is built from 16 residues. CDR3 sequence: CASSNGQGRPTDTQYF. Written as DNA, the CDR3 is TGTGCCAGTAGTAACGGACAGGGGAGACCCACAGATACGCAGTATTTT.

This clonotype was counted between two and nine times. The gene calls are TRBV4-2 and TRBJ2-5; TRBD2 might be the D (6 bases). CDR3 length: 13 amino acids. CDR1 LGHNA and CDR2 YNFKEQ come from the germline V gene. Between the trimmed V and J ends, which lost 0 bases and 10 bases, there was a span of 12 bases. This CDR3 reads CASSQDGREVQYF. In DNA form, the CDR3 reads TGTGCCAGCAGCCAAGACGGCAGGGAGGTCCAGTACTTC.

This clonotype was seen at least ten times. The V and J genes are TRBV7-6 and TRBJ2-1; 10 bases are shared with TRBD1. Germline V CDR1 and CDR2: SGHVS, FNYEAQ. CDR3 length: 14 amino acids. With 5 bases clipped from V and 9 bases from J, the junction kept 7 bases outside the gene matches. The CDR3 here is CASSPGTGVSEQFF. In DNA, the CDR3 is TGTGCCAGCAGCCCCGGGACAGGGGTCAGTGAGCAGTTCTTC.

The chain employs TRBV29-1 and TRBJ2-5; TRBD2 aligns across 13 bases. This CDR3 is 14 amino acids long. CDR1 SQVTM and CDR2 ANQGSEA come from the germline V gene. V dropped 7 bases and J dropped 7; count of bases not matched to a gene: 9. The CDR3 sequence: CSALTSGGRGTQYF. For the CDR3, the DNA is TGCAGCGCACTGACTAGCGGGGGGCGTGGGACCCAGTACTTC.

The genes are TRBV20-1 and TRBJ1-2; the D is unclear. Germline V gene lookup returns CDR1 DFQATT and CDR2 SNEGSKA (reference sequence). Trimming took off 3 bases at V and 8 bases at J, with 10 bases between the two ends. CDR3 length equals 11 residues. CDR3 nucleotide sequence: TGCAGTGCTAGCGAGTTGTTGGGCTACACCTTC. Translating it yields CSASELLGYTF.

This clonotype was counted a single time. The chain recombines TRBV3-1 with TRBJ1-1, with D possibly being TRBD1 (6 bases). This CDR3 region has 12 residues. V gave up 1 base and J gave up 9 bases, with 9 bases separating them. CDR1 is LGHDT and CDR2 is YNNKEL in the germline V gene (reference sequence). The CDR3 nucleotides read TGTGCCAGCAGCCAAGGACAGGTGAAAGCTTTCTTT. It encodes CASSQGQVKAFF.

The chain links TRBV2 to TRBJ2-1, with 12 bases matching TRBD2. From germline, CDR1 is SNHLY and CDR2 FYNNEI. This CDR3 contains 18 residues. The CDR3: CTLSLAHTRLAGEGEQFF. CDR3 DNA: TGTACCCTCAGTTTAGCTCACACGAGACTAGCGGGGGAAGGTGAGCAGTTCTTC.

The table lists this clonotype with a few counts. This sequence joins TRBV9 and TRBJ1-1; no clear D. The V gene's germline CDR1 is SGDLS and CDR2 YYNGEE. The CDR3 has 13 amino acids. The V and J ends lost 0 bases and 8 bases respectively, with 11 bases between them. CDR3 protein: CASSVGPVTEAFF. CDR3 sequence (DNA): TGTGCCAGCAGCGTAGGGCCCGTGACCGAAGCTTTCTTT.

The rearrangement joins TRBV10-3 to TRBJ2-7; a possible D gene is TRBD1 (5 bases). V shed 5 bases and J shed 6 bases, with 11 bases lying between them. CDR1 is ENHRY and CDR2 is SYGVKD in the germline V gene. The CDR3 consists of 12 residues. DNA of the CDR3: TGTGCCATCAGTAACAGGATCGGCGAGCAGTACTTC. Amino acid sequence: CAISNRIGEQYF.

This clonotype was found many times. The chain links TRBV15 to TRBJ2-3, with a possible D match to TRBD2 (6 bases). The CDR3 runs 18 residues. Germline V gives CDR1 LNHNV, CDR2 YYDKDF (reference sequence). The V end was cut by 2 bases, the J end by 0 bases, with 18 bases between. CDR3 sequence reads: CATSRLPAGSSSTDTQYF. Here the CDR3 DNA reads TGTGCCACCAGCAGACTACCAGCGGGTTCCTCTAGCACAGATACGCAGTATTTT.

This clonotype was found a few times. This chain connects TRBV6-1 to TRBJ2-2; 13 bases are shared with TRBD2. Germline V gene data show CDR1 as MNHNS and CDR2 as SASEGT. The ends lost 6 bases at V and 0 bases at J; junction bases unmatched: 4. The length of the CDR3 is 17 residues. The chain's CDR3 is CASSRGLAGANTGELFF. The DNA of the CDR3 is TGTGCCAGCAGCCGCGGACTAGCGGGAGCGAACACCGGGGAGCTGTTTTTT.

This clonotype was detected ten times or more. The V call is TRBV12-3 or TRBV12-4, the J call TRBJ2-7; TRBD2 is a possible D gene (6 bases). V was clipped by 5 bases and J by 3 bases, with 14 bases between them. The CDR3 runs to 14 residues. The CDR3 is CASSPPGLYYEQYF. The CDR3 DNA reads TGTGCCAGCAGTCCTCCGGGACTTTACTACGAGCAGTACTTC.